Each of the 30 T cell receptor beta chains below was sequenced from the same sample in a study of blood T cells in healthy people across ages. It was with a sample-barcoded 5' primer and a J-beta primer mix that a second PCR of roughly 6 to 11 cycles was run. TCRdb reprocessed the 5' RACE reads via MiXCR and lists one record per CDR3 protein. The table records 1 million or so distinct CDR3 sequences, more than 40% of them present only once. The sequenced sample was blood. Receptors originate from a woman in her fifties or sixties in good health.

In nucleotides, the CDR3 is TGTGCCAGCGGATCAATAAAGGGGGACGGCGGGGGTCACGAGCAGTACTTC. As protein: CASGSIKGDGGGHEQYF. The genes are TRBV27 and TRBJ2-7; D is perhaps TRBD2 (7 bases). This CDR3 comprises 17 residues. Per the germline V gene, CDR1 is MNHEY and CDR2 is SMNVEV (reference sequence). Trimming removed 8 bases from V and 5 bases from J, with 28 bases in between.

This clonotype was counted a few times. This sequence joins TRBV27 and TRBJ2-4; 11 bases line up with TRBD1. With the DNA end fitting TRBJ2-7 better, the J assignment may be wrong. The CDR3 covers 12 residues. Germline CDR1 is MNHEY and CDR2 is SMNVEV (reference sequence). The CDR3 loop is CASRTGGHEQYF. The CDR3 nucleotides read TGTGCCTCCCGGACAGGGGGCCACGAGCAGTACTTC.

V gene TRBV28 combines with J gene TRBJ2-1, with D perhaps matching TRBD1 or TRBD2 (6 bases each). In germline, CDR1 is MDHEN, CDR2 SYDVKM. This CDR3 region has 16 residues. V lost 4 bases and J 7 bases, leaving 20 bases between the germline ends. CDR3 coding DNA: TGTGCCAGCAGTTCCCCGCGTGGGAGAGGGGGGAATGAGCAGTTCTTC. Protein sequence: CASSSPRGRGGNEQFF.

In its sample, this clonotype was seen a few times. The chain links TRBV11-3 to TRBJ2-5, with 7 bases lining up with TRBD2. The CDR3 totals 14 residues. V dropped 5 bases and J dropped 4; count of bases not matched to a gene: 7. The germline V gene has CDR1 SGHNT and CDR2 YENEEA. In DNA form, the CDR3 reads TGTGCCAGCAGCGTCCGGGGAGGGTTAGAGACCCAGTACTTC. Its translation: CASSVRGGLETQYF.

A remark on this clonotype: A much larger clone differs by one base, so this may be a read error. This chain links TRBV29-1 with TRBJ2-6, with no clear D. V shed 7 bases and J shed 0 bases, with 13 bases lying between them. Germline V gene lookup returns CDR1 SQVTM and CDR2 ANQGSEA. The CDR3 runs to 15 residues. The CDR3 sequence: CSAERLGSGANVLTF. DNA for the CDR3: TGCAGCGCAGAGAGGCTCGGCTCTGGGGCCAACGTCCTGACTTTC.

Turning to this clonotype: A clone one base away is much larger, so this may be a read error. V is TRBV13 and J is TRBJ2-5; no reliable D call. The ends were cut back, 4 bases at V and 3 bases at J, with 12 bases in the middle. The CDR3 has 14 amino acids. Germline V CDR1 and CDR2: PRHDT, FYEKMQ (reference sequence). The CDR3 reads CASSSRTLKETQYF. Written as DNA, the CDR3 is TGTGCCAGCAGCTCTCGGACCCTGAAAGAGACCCAGTACTTC.

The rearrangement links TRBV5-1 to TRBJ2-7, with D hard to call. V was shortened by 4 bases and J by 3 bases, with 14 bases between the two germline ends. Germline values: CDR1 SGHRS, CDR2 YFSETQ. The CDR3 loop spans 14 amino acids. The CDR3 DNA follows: TGCGCCAGCAGCCCCCGCGGCGGAATCTACGAGCAGTACTTC. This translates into CASSPRGGIYEQYF.

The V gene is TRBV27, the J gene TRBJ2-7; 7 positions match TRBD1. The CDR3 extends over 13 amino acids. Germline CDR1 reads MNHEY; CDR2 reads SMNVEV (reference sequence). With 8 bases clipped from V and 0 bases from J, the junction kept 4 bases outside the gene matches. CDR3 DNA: TGTGCCAGCCAGGGGGACAACTCCTACGAGCAGTACTTC. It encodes CASQGDNSYEQYF.

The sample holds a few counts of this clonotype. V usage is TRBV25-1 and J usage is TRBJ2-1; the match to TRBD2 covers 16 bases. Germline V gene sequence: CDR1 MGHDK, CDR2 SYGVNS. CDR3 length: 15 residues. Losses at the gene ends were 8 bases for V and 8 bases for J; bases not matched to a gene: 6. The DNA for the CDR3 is TGTGCCAGCGGGACTAGCGGGAGGGGAATCGATGAGCAGTTCTTC. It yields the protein CASGTSGRGIDEQFF.

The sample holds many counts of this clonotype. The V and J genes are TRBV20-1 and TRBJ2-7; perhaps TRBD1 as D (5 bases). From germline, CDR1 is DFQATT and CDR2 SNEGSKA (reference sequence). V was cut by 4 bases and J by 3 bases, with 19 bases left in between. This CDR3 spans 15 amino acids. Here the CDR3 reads CSAIGSTGQVYEQYF. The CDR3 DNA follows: TGCAGTGCTATCGGAAGCACAGGACAAGTCTACGAGCAGTACTTC.

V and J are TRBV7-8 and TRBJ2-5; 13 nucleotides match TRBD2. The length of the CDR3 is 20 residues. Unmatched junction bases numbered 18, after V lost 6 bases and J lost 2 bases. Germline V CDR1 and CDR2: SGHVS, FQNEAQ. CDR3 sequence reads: CASSLLPGLAGSGRQETQYF. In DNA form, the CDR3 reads TGTGCCAGCAGTCTACTACCGGGACTAGCGGGATCAGGGAGGCAAGAGACCCAGTACTTC.

The CDR3 sequence is CASSWGQGDYEQYF. Written as DNA, the CDR3 is TGTGCCAGCAGCTGGGGACAGGGGGACTACGAGCAGTACTTC. J is TRBJ2-7 and V is TRBV5-6, with 11 bases fitting TRBD1. The CDR3 sequence is 14 residues long. V shed 3 bases and J 3 bases; nucleotides not matched to a gene: 2. Germline V gives CDR1 SGHDT, CDR2 YYEEEE.

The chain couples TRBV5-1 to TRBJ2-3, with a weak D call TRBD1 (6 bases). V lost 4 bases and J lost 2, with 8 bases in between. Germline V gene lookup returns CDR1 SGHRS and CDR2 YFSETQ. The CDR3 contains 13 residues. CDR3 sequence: CASSGDNTDTQYF. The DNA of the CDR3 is TGCGCCAGCAGCGGGGACAACACAGATACGCAGTATTTT.

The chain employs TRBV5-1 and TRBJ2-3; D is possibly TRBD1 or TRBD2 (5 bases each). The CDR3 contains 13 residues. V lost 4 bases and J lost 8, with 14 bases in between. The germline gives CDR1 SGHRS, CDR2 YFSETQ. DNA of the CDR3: TGCGCCAGCAGCACTGAGGGGCTCGGTACGCAGTATTTT. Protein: CASSTEGLGTQYF.

CDR3 in DNA: TGTGCCAGCAGCCAAGCCTGGGCGGCCGGGGAGCTGTTTTTT. It translates to CASSQAWAAGELFF. V is TRBV3-1 and J is TRBJ2-2; the D is unclear. V was clipped by 1 base and J by 6 bases, with 9 bases between them. The CDR3 loop spans 14 amino acids. Germline V lookup: CDR1 LGHDT, CDR2 YNNKEL (reference sequence).

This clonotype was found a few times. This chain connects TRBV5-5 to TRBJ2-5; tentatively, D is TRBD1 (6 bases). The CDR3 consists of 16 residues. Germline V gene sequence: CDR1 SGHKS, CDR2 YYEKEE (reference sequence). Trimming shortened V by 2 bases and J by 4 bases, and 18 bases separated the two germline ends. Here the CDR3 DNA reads TGTGCCAGCAGCTTAAGGGGGAACAGGAACCCAGAGACCCAGTACTTC. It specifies CASSLRGNRNPETQYF. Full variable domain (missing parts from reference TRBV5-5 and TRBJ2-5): DAGVTQSPTHLIKTRGQQVTLRCSPISGHKSVSWYQQVLGQGPQFIFQYYEKEERGRGNFPDRFSARQFPNYSSELNVNALLLGDSALYLCASSLRGNRNPETQYFGPGTRLLVL.

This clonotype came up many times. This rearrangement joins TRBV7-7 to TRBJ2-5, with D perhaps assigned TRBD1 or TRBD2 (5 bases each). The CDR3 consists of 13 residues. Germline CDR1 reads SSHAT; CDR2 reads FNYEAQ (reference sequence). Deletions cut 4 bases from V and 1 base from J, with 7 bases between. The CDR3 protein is CASSSGPQETQYF. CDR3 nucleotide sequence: TGTGCCAGCAGCTCGGGACCCCAAGAGACCCAGTACTTC.

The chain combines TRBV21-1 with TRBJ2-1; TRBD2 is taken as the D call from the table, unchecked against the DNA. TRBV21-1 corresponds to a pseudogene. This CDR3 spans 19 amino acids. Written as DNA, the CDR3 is TGTGCCAGCAGCCTAAAGAGGGAGTGGCGACTAGCGGGAGGAGAGACCCAGTTCTTC. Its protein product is CASSLKREWRLAGGETQFF.

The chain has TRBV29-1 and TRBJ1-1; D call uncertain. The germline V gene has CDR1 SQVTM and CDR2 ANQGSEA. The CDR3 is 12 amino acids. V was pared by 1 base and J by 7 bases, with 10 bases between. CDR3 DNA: TGCAGCGTTGAAGTGTGGGAAAATGAAGCTTTCTTT. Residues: CSVEVWENEAFF.

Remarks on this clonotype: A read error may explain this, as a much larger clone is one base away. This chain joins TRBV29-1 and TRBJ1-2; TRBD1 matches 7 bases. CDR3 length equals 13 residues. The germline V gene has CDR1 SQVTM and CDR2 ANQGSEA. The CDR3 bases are TGCAGCGTTGCAGGGGGGCCAGGCTATGGCTGCACCTTC. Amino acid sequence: CSVAGGPGYGCTF.

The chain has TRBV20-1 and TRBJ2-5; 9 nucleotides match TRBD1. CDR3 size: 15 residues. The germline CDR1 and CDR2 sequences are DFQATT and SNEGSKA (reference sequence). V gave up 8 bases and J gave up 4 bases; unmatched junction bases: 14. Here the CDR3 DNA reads TGCAGTACCTACCCCGAGACAGGGGGAAGAGAGACCCAGTACTTC. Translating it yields CSTYPETGGRETQYF.

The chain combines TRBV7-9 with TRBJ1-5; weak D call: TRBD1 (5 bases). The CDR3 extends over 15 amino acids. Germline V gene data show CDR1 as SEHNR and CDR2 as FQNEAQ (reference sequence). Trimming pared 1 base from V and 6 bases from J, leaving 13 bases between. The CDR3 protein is CASSLDGGGGQPQHF. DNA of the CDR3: TGTGCCAGCAGCTTAGACGGGGGTGGGGGTCAGCCCCAGCATTTT.

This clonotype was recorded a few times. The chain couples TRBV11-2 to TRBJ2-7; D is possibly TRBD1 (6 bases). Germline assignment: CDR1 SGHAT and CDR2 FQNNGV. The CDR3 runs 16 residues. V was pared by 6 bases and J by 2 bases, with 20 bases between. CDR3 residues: CASRSGQFVGTYEQYF. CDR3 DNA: TGTGCCAGCAGATCCGGACAGTTTGTGGGCACCTACGAGCAGTACTTC.

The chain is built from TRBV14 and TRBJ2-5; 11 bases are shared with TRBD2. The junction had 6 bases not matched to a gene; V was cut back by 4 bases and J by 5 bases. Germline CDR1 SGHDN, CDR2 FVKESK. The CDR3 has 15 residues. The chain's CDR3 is CASSRLAGPLETQYF. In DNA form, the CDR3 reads TGTGCCAGCAGCCGACTAGCGGGACCCCTGGAGACCCAGTACTTC.

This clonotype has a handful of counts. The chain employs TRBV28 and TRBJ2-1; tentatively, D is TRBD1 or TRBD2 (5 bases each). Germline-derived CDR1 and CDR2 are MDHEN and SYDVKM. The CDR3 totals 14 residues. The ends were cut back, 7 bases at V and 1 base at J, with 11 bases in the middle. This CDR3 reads CASMQGRSYNEQFF. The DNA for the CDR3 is TGTGCCAGCATGCAGGGACGTTCCTACAATGAGCAGTTCTTC.

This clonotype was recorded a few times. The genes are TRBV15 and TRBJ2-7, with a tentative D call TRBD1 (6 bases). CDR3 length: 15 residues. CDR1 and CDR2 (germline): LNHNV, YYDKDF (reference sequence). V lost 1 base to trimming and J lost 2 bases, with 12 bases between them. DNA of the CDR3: TGTGCCACCAGCAGAGCGGTGCAGGGGACCTACGAGCAGTACTTC. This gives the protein CATSRAVQGTYEQYF. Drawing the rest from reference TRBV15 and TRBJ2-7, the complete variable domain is DAMVIQNPRYQVTQFGKPVTLSCSQTLNHNVMYWYQQKSSQAPKLLFHYYDKDFNNEADTPDNFQSRRPNTSFCFLDIRSPGLGDTAMYLCATSRAVQGTYEQYFGPGTRLTVT.

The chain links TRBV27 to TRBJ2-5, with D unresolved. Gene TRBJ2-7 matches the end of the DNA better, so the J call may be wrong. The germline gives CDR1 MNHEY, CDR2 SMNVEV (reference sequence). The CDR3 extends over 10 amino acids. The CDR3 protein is CASTRDEQYF. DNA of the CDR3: TGTGCCAGCACCCGGGACGAGCAGTACTTC.

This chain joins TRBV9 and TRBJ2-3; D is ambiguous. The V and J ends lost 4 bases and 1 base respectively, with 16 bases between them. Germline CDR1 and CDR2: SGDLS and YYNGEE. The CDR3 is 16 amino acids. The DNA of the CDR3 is TGTGCCAGCAGCACTCACAGTCGCGGAGGCACAGATACGCAGTATTTT. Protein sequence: CASSTHSRGGTDTQYF. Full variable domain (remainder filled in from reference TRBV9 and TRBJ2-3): DSGVTQTPKHLITATGQRVTLRCSPRSGDLSVYWYQQSLDQGLQFLIQYYNGEERAKGNILERFSAQQFPDLHSELNLSSLELGDSALYFCASSTHSRGGTDTQYFGPGTRLTVL.

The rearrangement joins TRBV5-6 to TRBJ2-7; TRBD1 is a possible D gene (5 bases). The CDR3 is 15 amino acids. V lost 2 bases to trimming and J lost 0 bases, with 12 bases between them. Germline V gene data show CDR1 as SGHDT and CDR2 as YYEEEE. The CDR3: CASSLNRRLSYEQYF. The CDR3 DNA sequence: TGTGCCAGCAGCTTAAACAGGCGACTCTCCTACGAGCAGTACTTC.

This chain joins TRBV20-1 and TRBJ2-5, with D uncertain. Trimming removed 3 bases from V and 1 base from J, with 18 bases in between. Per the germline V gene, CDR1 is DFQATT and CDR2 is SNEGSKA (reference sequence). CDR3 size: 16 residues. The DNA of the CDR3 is TGCAGTGCTAGCCCCCTACACTCTCGCGGCCAAGAGACCCAGTACTTC. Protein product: CSASPLHSRGQETQYF.